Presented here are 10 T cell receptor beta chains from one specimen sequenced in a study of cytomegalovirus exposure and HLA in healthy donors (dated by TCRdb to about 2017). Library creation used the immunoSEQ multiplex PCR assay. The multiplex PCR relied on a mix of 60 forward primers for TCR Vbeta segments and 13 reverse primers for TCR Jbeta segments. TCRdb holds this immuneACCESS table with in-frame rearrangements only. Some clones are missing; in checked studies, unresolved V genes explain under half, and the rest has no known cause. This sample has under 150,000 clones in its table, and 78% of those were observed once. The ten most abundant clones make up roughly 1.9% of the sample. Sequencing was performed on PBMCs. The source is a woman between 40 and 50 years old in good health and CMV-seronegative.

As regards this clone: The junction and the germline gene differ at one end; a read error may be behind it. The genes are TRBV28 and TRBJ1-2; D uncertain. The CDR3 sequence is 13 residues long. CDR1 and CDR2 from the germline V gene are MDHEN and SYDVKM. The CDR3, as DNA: TGTGTCAGCACCAATAATGTTGCCTACGGCTACACCTTC. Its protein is CVSTNNVAYGYTF.

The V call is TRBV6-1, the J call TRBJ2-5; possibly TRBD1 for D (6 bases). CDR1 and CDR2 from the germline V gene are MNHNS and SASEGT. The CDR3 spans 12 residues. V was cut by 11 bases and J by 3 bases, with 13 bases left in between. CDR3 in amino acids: CAGGPTEETQYF. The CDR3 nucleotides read TGTGCCGGGGGCCCTACAGAAGAGACCCAGTACTTC.

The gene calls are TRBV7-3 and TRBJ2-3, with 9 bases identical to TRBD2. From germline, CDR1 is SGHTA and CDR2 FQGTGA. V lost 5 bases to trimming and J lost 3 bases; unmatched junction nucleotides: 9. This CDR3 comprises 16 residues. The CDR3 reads CASSPIPSGETDTQYF. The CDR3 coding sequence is TGTGCCAGCAGCCCCATCCCTAGCGGGGAAACAGATACGCAGTATTTT.

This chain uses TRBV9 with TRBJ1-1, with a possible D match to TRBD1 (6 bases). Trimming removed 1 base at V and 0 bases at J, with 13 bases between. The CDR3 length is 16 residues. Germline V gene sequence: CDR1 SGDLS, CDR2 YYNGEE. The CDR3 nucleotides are TGTGCCAGCAGCGTAACAGGGACGGACATGAACACTGAAGCTTTCTTT. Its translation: CASSVTGTDMNTEAFF.

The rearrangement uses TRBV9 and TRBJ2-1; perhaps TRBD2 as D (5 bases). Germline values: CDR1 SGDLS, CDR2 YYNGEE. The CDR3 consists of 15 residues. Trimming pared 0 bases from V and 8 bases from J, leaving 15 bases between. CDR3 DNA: TGTGCCAGCAGCGTAGAACTAGGAAGAGTAGATGAGCAGTTCTTC. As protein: CASSVELGRVDEQFF.

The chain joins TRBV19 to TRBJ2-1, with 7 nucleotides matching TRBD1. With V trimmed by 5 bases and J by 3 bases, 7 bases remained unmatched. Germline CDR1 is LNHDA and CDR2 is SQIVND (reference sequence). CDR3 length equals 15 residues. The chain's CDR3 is CASSQGQSYYNEQFF. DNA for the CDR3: TGTGCCAGTAGTCAGGGACAGTCATACTACAATGAGCAGTTCTTC. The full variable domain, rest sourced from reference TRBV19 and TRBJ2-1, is DGGITQSPKYLFRKEGQNVTLSCEQNLNHDAMYWYRQDPGQGLRLIYYSQIVNDFQKGDIAEGYSVSREKKESFPLTVTSAQKNPTAFYLCASSQGQSYYNEQFFGPGTRLTVL.

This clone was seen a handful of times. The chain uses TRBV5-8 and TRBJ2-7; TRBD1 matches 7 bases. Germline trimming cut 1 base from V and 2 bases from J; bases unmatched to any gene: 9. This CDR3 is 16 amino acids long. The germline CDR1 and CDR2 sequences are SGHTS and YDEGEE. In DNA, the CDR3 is TGTGCCAGCAGCTTGATTTTGGAGACAGGGACCTACGAGCAGTACTTC. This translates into CASSLILETGTYEQYF.

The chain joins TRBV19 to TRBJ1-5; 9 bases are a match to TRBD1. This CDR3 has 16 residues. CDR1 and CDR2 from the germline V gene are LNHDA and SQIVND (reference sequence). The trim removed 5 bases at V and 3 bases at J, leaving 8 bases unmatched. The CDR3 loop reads CASSGGTGRANQPQHF. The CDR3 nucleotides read TGTGCCAGTAGTGGCGGGACAGGGAGGGCCAATCAGCCCCAGCATTTT.

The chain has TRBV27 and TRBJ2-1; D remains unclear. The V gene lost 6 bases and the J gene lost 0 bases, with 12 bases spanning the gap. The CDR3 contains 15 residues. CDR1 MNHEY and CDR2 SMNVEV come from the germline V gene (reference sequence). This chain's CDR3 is CASRTSDSSYNEQFF. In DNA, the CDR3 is TGTGCCAGCAGAACCAGCGATAGCTCCTACAATGAGCAGTTCTTC.

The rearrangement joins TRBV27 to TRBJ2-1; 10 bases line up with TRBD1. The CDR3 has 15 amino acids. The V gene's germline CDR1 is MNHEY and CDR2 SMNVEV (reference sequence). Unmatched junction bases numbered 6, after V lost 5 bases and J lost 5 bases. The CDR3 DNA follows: TGTGCCAGCAGTCTGACAGGGGGCCTTGACAATGAGCAGTTCTTC. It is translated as CASSLTGGLDNEQFF.